This TCR beta chain was recorded in a study of T-cell memory formation after mild COVID-19. A single record per CDR3 protein comes from TCRdb applying MiXCR to the 5' RACE reads. The sample lists 300,000 to 400,000 distinct CDR3 sequences, 14% seen once, with approximately 20% in the top ten. Study-level findings and limits: Second-wave clones with a day 37 peak had unconfirmed SARS-CoV-2 specificity. Among CD4+ contracting clones, most were CM and EM, and CD8+ ones EMRA. In pre-infection memory, a portion of responding clones appeared, which suggested that cross-reactive memory joined.

This clonotype was detected ten times or more. Its antigen is unknown. The germline CDR1 and CDR2 sequences are MGHRA and YSYEKL. The CDR3 has 13 amino acids. V lost 3 bases to trimming and J lost 10 bases; unmatched junction nucleotides: 5. The sample consisted of PBMCs or a T cell subset sorted from them (not recorded which). The TCR was taken from a man aged 18 to 30 who had mild COVID-19 (a few samples of this study predate the infection). Cell type and time point are not known. This rearrangement joins TRBV4-1 to TRBJ2-1; 8 positions match TRBD1. The DNA for the CDR3 is TGCGCCAGCAGCCACCCAGGGGGCGTCGAGCAGTTCTTC. It translates to CASSHPGGVEQFF.